The 9 T cell receptor beta chains below all came from one sample that was sequenced in a study of T-cell memory formation after mild COVID-19. TCRdb redid the calling of the 5' RACE reads with MiXCR, one entry per CDR3 protein. In the table there are around 300,000 distinct CDR3 sequences, roughly an eighth of which are singletons. Material: PBMCs or a T cell subset sorted from them (not recorded which). The receptors originated from a man between 18 and 35 years old who had mild COVID-19 (a few samples of this study predate the infection). Cell type and time point are not known.

This clonotype was seen many times. V gene TRBV7-6 combines with J gene TRBJ2-5; 13 positions agree with TRBD2. This CDR3 spans 15 amino acids. Germline V lookup: CDR1 SGHVS, CDR2 FNYEAQ. V shed 7 bases and J 6 bases; nucleotides not matched to a gene: 8. This chain's CDR3 is CASTPGTSGAQTQYF. The CDR3 DNA follows: TGTGCCAGCACTCCTGGGACTAGCGGGGCGCAGACCCAGTACTTC.

The table lists this clonotype with a few counts. The chain has TRBV6-5 and TRBJ1-3; D is perhaps TRBD1 (5 bases). Germline CDR1 reads MNHEY; CDR2 reads SVGAGI. V was cut by 2 bases and J by 0 bases, with 5 bases left in between. This CDR3 spans 14 amino acids. CDR3 in amino acids: CASSYGHSGNTIYF. CDR3 bases: TGTGCCAGCAGTTACGGACACTCTGGAAACACCATATATTTT.

This sequence joins TRBV11-2 and TRBJ2-3; D uncertain. V was clipped by 4 bases and J by 7 bases, with 18 bases between them. Germline assignment: CDR1 SGHAT and CDR2 FQNNGV. This CDR3 contains 15 residues. The CDR3 DNA sequence: TGTGCCAGCAGCTCCGAAGGGATGAGAGGTTATACGCAGTATTTT. Encoded protein: CASSSEGMRGYTQYF.

This clonotype was counted between two and nine times. This chain connects TRBV7-9 to TRBJ2-1; D could derive from TRBD1 or TRBD2 (5 bases each). This CDR3 region has 17 residues. Germline values: CDR1 SEHNR, CDR2 FQNEAQ (reference sequence). The germline V and J ends were trimmed by 0 bases and 5 bases, with 17 bases remaining between them. The CDR3 spells CASSLASFVGTHNEQFF. The CDR3 DNA sequence: TGTGCCAGCAGCTTAGCCAGTTTTGTGGGGACCCACAATGAGCAGTTCTTC.

This chain links TRBV6-5 with TRBJ2-7, with a tentative D call TRBD1 (6 bases). Trimming cost V 4 bases and J 0 bases, with 13 bases left between them. The germline CDR1 and CDR2 sequences are MNHEY and SVGAGI. This CDR3 region has 15 residues. This CDR3 reads CASSSSGVLSYEQYF. The CDR3 coding sequence is TGTGCCAGCAGTTCCTCAGGGGTGCTCTCCTACGAGCAGTACTTC.

The gene calls are TRBV29-1 and TRBJ1-1; 9 bases align to TRBD1. CDR1 and CDR2 (germline): SQVTM, ANQGSEA. The J segment lost 5 bases and the V segment lost 4 bases, leaving 5 bases of the junction unmatched. The CDR3 has 13 residues. CDR3 loop: CSVGQGGGTEAFF. CDR3 in DNA: TGCAGCGTTGGACAGGGGGGAGGAACTGAAGCTTTCTTT.

A few counts support this clonotype. This rearrangement joins TRBV7-2 to TRBJ2-7; 7 nucleotides align to TRBD2. J was trimmed by 2 bases and V by 5 bases; bases with no gene match: 9. The CDR3 extends over 15 amino acids. Germline V gene lookup returns CDR1 SGHTA and CDR2 FQGNSA. The CDR3 DNA is TGTGCCAGCAGCCTTACACCGGGGGGAACCTACGAGCAGTACTTC. Amino acids: CASSLTPGGTYEQYF. The entire variable domain, with the rest obtained from reference TRBV7-2 and TRBJ2-7, is as follows: GAGVSQSPSNKVTEKGKDVELRCDPISGHTALYWYRQSLGQGLEFLIYFQGNSAPDKSGLPSDRFSAERTGGSVSTLTIQRTQQEDSAVYLCASSLTPGGTYEQYFGPGTRLTVT.

This clonotype has ten or more counts. The chain links TRBV9 to TRBJ2-1; a possible D gene is TRBD2 (5 bases). The germline V gene encodes CDR1 SGDLS and CDR2 YYNGEE. Trimming shortened V by 2 bases and J by 0 bases, and 6 bases separated the two germline ends. CDR3 length: 14 residues. The CDR3 loop is CASSVGSSYNEQFF. The CDR3 region has the DNA TGTGCCAGCAGCGTGGGGAGCTCCTACAATGAGCAGTTCTTC.

The chain combines TRBV20-1 with TRBJ1-1; tentative D call: TRBD1 (5 bases). V gave up 5 bases and J gave up 3 bases, with 10 bases separating them. The CDR3 has 12 residues. Germline assignment: CDR1 DFQATT and CDR2 SNEGSKA (reference sequence). The CDR3 DNA is TGCAGTGCTCCCCGCAGGGACACTGAAGCTTTCTTT. Its protein product is CSAPRRDTEAFF.